The 2 T cell receptor beta chains presented below share a single source sample, sequenced in a study of T cells after yellow fever vaccination. TCRdb recomputed calls from the 5' RACE reads with MiXCR, one row per CDR3 protein. The repertoire holds about 550,000 distinct CDR3 sequences, with 15% to 20% as singletons. The sample was PBMCs, taken 15 days after the yellow fever booster vaccination. These receptors originate from a man aged 25 to 45 who received the YFV17D yellow fever vaccine.

V usage is TRBV5-1 and J usage is TRBJ2-5; 9 nucleotides line up with TRBD1. Germline V gives CDR1 SGHRS, CDR2 YFSETQ. The trim removed 1 base at V and 4 bases at J, leaving 5 bases unmatched. This CDR3 spans 15 amino acids. DNA for the CDR3: TGCGCCAGCAGCTTGTCAGGGGACAGGGTAGAGACCCAGTACTTC. It encodes CASSLSGDRVETQYF.

This clonotype was detected only a few times. The CDR3 protein is CASSPNGLTQETQYF. CDR3 nucleotide sequence: TGTGCCAGTAGCCCTAACGGACTCACCCAAGAGACCCAGTACTTC. The chain uses TRBV19 and TRBJ2-5; TRBD2 is a possible D gene (5 bases). The CDR3 has 15 amino acids. Germline CDR1 LNHDA, CDR2 SQIVND (reference sequence). V dropped 6 bases and J dropped 1 base, with 15 bases sitting between them. Variable domain in full (rest from reference TRBV19 and TRBJ2-5): DGGITQSPKYLFRKEGQNVTLSCEQNLNHDAMYWYRQDPGQGLRLIYYSQIVNDFQKGDIAEGYSVSREKKESFPLTVTSAQKNPTAFYLCASSPNGLTQETQYFGPGTRLLVL.